The rows below give T cell receptor beta chains drawn from one sample of a study of metastatic and nonmetastatic thyroid tumors. TCRdb used MiXCR to call clones anew from the PCR reads. The profile shows 40,000 or so clones, less than 20% of them singletons. Input material: tumor tissue. Every receptor here comes from a female donor with papillary thyroid cancer or a benign thyroid nodule (not recorded which). Some clones in this sample may be carry-over from other donors' samples. CDR3s include the opening cysteine and the closing phenylalanine or tryptophan. Fields, in order: J gene, clone size, D gene, V gene, CDR3 DNA, CDR3 protein. A D gene is named only where the DNA matches it firmly. Rows may omit the clone size; those that give it use once, few, many or a size class.

j_gene: TRBJ2-4; abundance: many; d_gene: TRBD1; v_gene: TRBV28; CDR3nt: TGTGCCAGCCGGGACAGTTTAGCCAAAAACATTCAGTACTTC; CDR3aa: CASRDSLAKNIQYF
j_gene: TRBJ1-1; abundance: NA; d_gene: NA; v_gene: TRBV5-4; CDR3nt: TGTGCCAGCAGCTTACGGAACACTGAAGCTTTCTTT; CDR3aa: CASSLRNTEAFF
j_gene: TRBJ2-5; abundance: many; d_gene: NA; v_gene: TRBV20-1; CDR3nt: TGCAGTGCTAGCGGAGGGGCGAGGACCCAGTACTTC; CDR3aa: CSASGGARTQYF
j_gene: TRBJ1-5; abundance: many; d_gene: NA; v_gene: TRBV7-2; CDR3nt: TGTGCCAGCAGCTTAATGGTTAATAGCAATCAGCCCCAGCATTTT; CDR3aa: CASSLMVNSNQPQHF
j_gene: TRBJ2-1; abundance: many; d_gene: TRBD2; v_gene: TRBV25-1; CDR3nt: TGTGCCAGCAGTGGGGCGGGAGGGCTTCTTGAGCAGTTCTTC; CDR3aa: CASSGAGGLLEQFF
j_gene: TRBJ2-1; abundance: NA; d_gene: TRBD2; v_gene: TRBV20-1; CDR3nt: TGCAGTGCCTGGAGCGGGAGAATCTACGAGCAGTTCTTC; CDR3aa: CSAWSGRIYEQFF
j_gene: TRBJ1-5; abundance: NA; d_gene: TRBD1; v_gene: TRBV19; CDR3nt: TGTTCCAGTAGTATAGATCAAGGGACAGGACAGCCCCAGCACTTT; CDR3aa: CSSSIDQGTGQPQHF
j_gene: TRBJ1-3; abundance: many; d_gene: TRBD1; v_gene: TRBV6-1; CDR3nt: TGTGCCAGCAGTCTAGACAGGGGCACGACTGGAAACACCATATATTTT; CDR3aa: CASSLDRGTTGNTIYF
j_gene: TRBJ2-5; abundance: NA; d_gene: TRBD1; v_gene: TRBV6-2/TRBV6-3; CDR3nt: TGTGCCAGCAGTTACGGGGACAGAAGAGAGACCCAGTACTTC; CDR3aa: CASSYGDRRETQYF
j_gene: TRBJ2-2; abundance: many; d_gene: NA; v_gene: TRBV19; CDR3nt: TGTGCCAGTAAAAATTTCGCGGGGGCGGGCGGGGAGCTGTTTTTT; CDR3aa: CASKNFAGAGGELFF
j_gene: TRBJ2-1; abundance: many; d_gene: TRBD2; v_gene: TRBV12-3/TRBV12-4; CDR3nt: TGTGCCAGCAGTTTTAATAGCGGGAGGGTGAACTCCTACAATGAGCAGTTCTTC; CDR3aa: CASSFNSGRVNSYNEQFF
j_gene: TRBJ2-1; abundance: NA; d_gene: TRBD2; v_gene: TRBV20-1; CDR3nt: TGCAGTGCAACCACCATACTAGCGTCCCAATACAATGAGCAGTTCTTC; CDR3aa: CSATTILASQYNEQFF
j_gene: TRBJ1-2; abundance: many; d_gene: NA; v_gene: TRBV20-1; CDR3nt: TGCAGTGCTATGTATCTACCGTCATATGGCTACACCTTC; CDR3aa: CSAMYLPSYGYTF
j_gene: TRBJ2-1; abundance: many; d_gene: TRBD2; v_gene: TRBV7-8; CDR3nt: TGTGCCAGCAGCTTAGCCAATAGCGGGACTAGCGGGAGTAATGAGCAGTTCTTC; CDR3aa: CASSLANSGTSGSNEQFF
j_gene: TRBJ2-3; abundance: many; d_gene: NA; v_gene: TRBV10-3; CDR3nt: TGTGCCATCAGTGAGGAAGAGGGGAGGAGAGATACGCAGTATTTT; CDR3aa: CAISEEEGRRDTQYF
j_gene: TRBJ2-3; abundance: many; d_gene: NA; v_gene: TRBV18; CDR3nt: TGTGCCAGCTCACCGGATACAGGACTTGGGGCAGATACGCAGTATTTT; CDR3aa: CASSPDTGLGADTQYF
j_gene: TRBJ2-7; abundance: many; d_gene: TRBD2; v_gene: TRBV2; CDR3nt: TGTGCCAGCAGTTGGGGGGGGGTCGGCGACGAGCAGTACTTC; CDR3aa: CASSWGGVGDEQYF
j_gene: TRBJ1-2; abundance: NA; d_gene: TRBD1; v_gene: TRBV12-3/TRBV12-4; CDR3nt: TGTGCCAGCAGTTCCTTTTCCGGGACAGGGAACTATTTCTACACCTTC; CDR3aa: CASSSFSGTGNYFYTF
j_gene: TRBJ2-1; abundance: few; d_gene: NA; v_gene: TRBV6-2/TRBV6-3; CDR3nt: TGTGCCAACAGTTACTCGAGGAGTTCCGGGAGAGCGTGGAATGAGCAGTTCTTC; CDR3aa: CANSYSRSSGRAWNEQFF
j_gene: TRBJ1-3; abundance: many; d_gene: NA; v_gene: TRBV28; CDR3nt: TGTGCCAGCAGGGGACGGGGATACTCTGGAAACACCATATATTTT; CDR3aa: CASRGRGYSGNTIYF
j_gene: TRBJ2-1; abundance: few; d_gene: NA; v_gene: TRBV6-4; CDR3nt: TGTGCCAGCAGTAACTCGGTAGGCTCCTACAATGAGCAGTTCTTC; CDR3aa: CASSNSVGSYNEQFF
j_gene: TRBJ2-5; abundance: many; d_gene: TRBD1; v_gene: TRBV10-3; CDR3nt: TGTGCCATCAGTGACGGACAGGGAGGAGAGACCCAGTACTTC; CDR3aa: CAISDGQGGETQYF
j_gene: TRBJ2-2; abundance: NA; d_gene: NA; v_gene: TRBV12-3/TRBV12-4; CDR3nt: TGTGCCAGCAGTTCCGCTAGCGTTAACACCGGGGAGCTGTTTTTT; CDR3aa: CASSSASVNTGELFF
j_gene: TRBJ2-1; abundance: many; d_gene: NA; v_gene: TRBV20-1; CDR3nt: TGCAGTGCTAGGGGGACCACCTCGCGGAACTACAATGAGCAGTTCTTC; CDR3aa: CSARGTTSRNYNEQFF
j_gene: TRBJ2-5; abundance: many; d_gene: NA; v_gene: TRBV12-5; CDR3nt: TGTGCTAGTGGTTTCCCCGAAGAGACCCAGTACTTC; CDR3aa: CASGFPEETQYF
j_gene: TRBJ2-2; abundance: many; d_gene: NA; v_gene: TRBV18; CDR3nt: TGTGCCAGCTCACAGGGCACCCCGAACACCGGGGAGCTGTTTTTT; CDR3aa: CASSQGTPNTGELFF
j_gene: TRBJ2-7; abundance: NA; d_gene: TRBD2; v_gene: TRBV4-2; CDR3nt: TGTGCCAGCAGCGAGACTAGCGGGGGGGCCTACGAGCAGTACTTC; CDR3aa: CASSETSGGAYEQYF
j_gene: TRBJ2-7; abundance: NA; d_gene: TRBD2; v_gene: TRBV5-1; CDR3nt: TGCGCCAGCAGCTCCAACGGACTAGCGGGAGTCCACGAGCAGTACTTC; CDR3aa: CASSSNGLAGVHEQYF
j_gene: TRBJ2-7; abundance: NA; d_gene: TRBD1; v_gene: TRBV5-1; CDR3nt: TGCGCCAGCAGCTTGGAGGGCAGGGGGTCATACGAGCAGTACTTC; CDR3aa: CASSLEGRGSYEQYF
j_gene: TRBJ1-1; abundance: many; d_gene: NA; v_gene: TRBV18; CDR3nt: TGTGCCAGCTCACCACAGGGCGACACTGAAGCTTTCTTT; CDR3aa: CASSPQGDTEAFF
j_gene: TRBJ1-3; abundance: many; d_gene: NA; v_gene: TRBV27; CDR3nt: TGTGCCAGCAGCTCATCAGACTCTGGAAACACCATATATTTT; CDR3aa: CASSSSDSGNTIYF
j_gene: TRBJ2-1; abundance: many; d_gene: NA; v_gene: TRBV27; CDR3nt: TGTGCCAGCAGTTCTGGTGGGACCCACAATGAGCAGTTCTTC; CDR3aa: CASSSGGTHNEQFF
j_gene: TRBJ2-1; abundance: NA; d_gene: TRBD2; v_gene: TRBV4-2; CDR3nt: TGTGCCAGCAGCCCCGAGCTAGCGGGATCCTACAATGAGCAGTTCTTC; CDR3aa: CASSPELAGSYNEQFF
j_gene: TRBJ2-1; abundance: many; d_gene: NA; v_gene: TRBV18; CDR3nt: TGTGCCAGCTCATTCGGTGAATACAATGAGCAGTTCTTC; CDR3aa: CASSFGEYNEQFF
j_gene: TRBJ2-7; abundance: NA; d_gene: NA; v_gene: TRBV20-1; CDR3nt: TGCAGTGCGAGCAGCTTACGGGACGGGTACGAGCAGTACTTC; CDR3aa: CSASSLRDGYEQYF
j_gene: TRBJ2-3; abundance: many; d_gene: NA; v_gene: TRBV4-1; CDR3nt: TGCGCCAGCAGCCAAGCCGCCCTCACAGATACGCAGTATTTT; CDR3aa: CASSQAALTDTQYF
j_gene: TRBJ2-1; abundance: many; d_gene: NA; v_gene: TRBV9; CDR3nt: TGTGCCAGCAGCGTGGATATGATAGGGGGGACCTACAATGAGCAGTTCTTC; CDR3aa: CASSVDMIGGTYNEQFF
j_gene: TRBJ2-5; abundance: many; d_gene: NA; v_gene: TRBV18; CDR3nt: TGTGCCAGCTCACCCGAGGGCAGGGGATCCCCAGAGACCCAGTACTTC; CDR3aa: CASSPEGRGSPETQYF
j_gene: TRBJ1-2; abundance: many; d_gene: NA; v_gene: TRBV20-1; CDR3nt: TGCAGTGCTAGGAGAGCCTATGGCTACACCTTC; CDR3aa: CSARRAYGYTF
j_gene: TRBJ1-5; abundance: many; d_gene: NA; v_gene: TRBV5-1; CDR3nt: TGCGCCAGCAGCTTCGAGGGGGATGGCAATCAGCCCCAGCATTTT; CDR3aa: CASSFEGDGNQPQHF
j_gene: TRBJ1-2; abundance: many; d_gene: NA; v_gene: TRBV18; CDR3nt: TGTGCCAGCTCACCAACAGGGTCCTACTATGGCTACACCTTC; CDR3aa: CASSPTGSYYGYTF
j_gene: TRBJ1-2; abundance: NA; d_gene: NA; v_gene: TRBV6-5; CDR3nt: TGTGCCAGCAGTTACACCGGCCCGACTAGCTATGGCTACACCTTC; CDR3aa: CASSYTGPTSYGYTF
j_gene: TRBJ2-2; abundance: many; d_gene: NA; v_gene: TRBV7-2; CDR3nt: TGTGCCAGCAGCTTAGCGGGGGGTAACACCGGGGAGCTGTTTTTT; CDR3aa: CASSLAGGNTGELFF
j_gene: TRBJ2-1; abundance: many; d_gene: TRBD2; v_gene: TRBV19; CDR3nt: TGTGCCAGTAAAGCGGGAGAGTACAATGAGCAGTTCTTC; CDR3aa: CASKAGEYNEQFF
j_gene: TRBJ2-7; abundance: many; d_gene: NA; v_gene: TRBV5-6; CDR3nt: TGTGCCAGCAGCTCTAGGGACCTGGACTACGAGCAGTACTTC; CDR3aa: CASSSRDLDYEQYF
j_gene: TRBJ1-2; abundance: many; d_gene: NA; v_gene: TRBV12-3/TRBV12-4; CDR3nt: TGTGCCAGCAGCTACCGATCCGGAAACTATGGCTACACCTTC; CDR3aa: CASSYRSGNYGYTF
j_gene: TRBJ1-1; abundance: many; d_gene: NA; v_gene: TRBV11-2; CDR3nt: TGTGCCAGCAGCTTATTTGGGCAAAACACTGAAGCTTTCTTT; CDR3aa: CASSLFGQNTEAFF
j_gene: TRBJ2-3; abundance: many; d_gene: NA; v_gene: TRBV28; CDR3nt: TGTGCCAGCAGTTTACTCACGGCGCTTAGGTCTAGCACAGATACGCAGTATTTT; CDR3aa: CASSLLTALRSSTDTQYF
j_gene: TRBJ2-7; abundance: NA; d_gene: NA; v_gene: TRBV20-1; CDR3nt: TGCAGTGCTAGAGATCAAGGTGGAAGAACCTACGAGCAGTACTTT; CDR3aa: CSARDQGGRTYEQYF
j_gene: TRBJ1-6; abundance: many; d_gene: TRBD1; v_gene: TRBV28; CDR3nt: TGTGCCAGCAGTGACGACAGGGATAATTCACCCCTCCACTTT; CDR3aa: CASSDDRDNSPLHF
j_gene: TRBJ2-1; abundance: NA; d_gene: NA; v_gene: TRBV7-6; CDR3nt: TGTGCCAGCATCTCTGGTCTCTCGTCCAGTGAGCAGTTCTTC; CDR3aa: CASISGLSSSEQFF
j_gene: TRBJ2-3; abundance: many; d_gene: TRBD1; v_gene: TRBV10-3; CDR3nt: TGTGCCATCAGCAGACAGGGGGTCACAGATACGCAGTATTTT; CDR3aa: CAISRQGVTDTQYF
j_gene: TRBJ1-3; abundance: many; d_gene: NA; v_gene: TRBV6-1; CDR3nt: TGTGCCAGCAGTGAATTACCGGGCAGGCCTGGAAACACCATATATTTT; CDR3aa: CASSELPGRPGNTIYF
j_gene: TRBJ1-3; abundance: many; d_gene: NA; v_gene: TRBV6-1; CDR3nt: TGTGCCAGCAGTGAAAGTTTCGGCTTTTCAGGAAACACCATATATTTT; CDR3aa: CASSESFGFSGNTIYF
j_gene: TRBJ1-5; abundance: many; d_gene: NA; v_gene: TRBV5-6; CDR3nt: TGTGCCAGCAGCTTGGGCGGCTATAGCAATCAGCCCCAGCATTTT; CDR3aa: CASSLGGYSNQPQHF
j_gene: TRBJ1-4; abundance: many; d_gene: NA; v_gene: TRBV6-9; CDR3nt: TGTGCCAGCAGTTATTCGACGACAGCGAATGAAAAACTGTTTTTT; CDR3aa: CASSYSTTANEKLFF